One and the same sample provided the 19 T cell receptor beta chains below, sequenced in a study of blood T cell repertoires in COVID-19. Only in-frame clones appear in the TCRdb table, and some are missing; sequencing was by immunoSEQ multiplex PCR. This sample carries some 150,000 clones, more than 75% of them seen once, and the ten largest clones take under 9%. The sample comprised peripheral blood. The receptor source for this set is a woman aged 45-65 years with active or convalescent COVID-19.

The chain employs TRBV19 and TRBJ1-2, with TRBD1 matching over 7 bases. The CDR3 consists of 14 residues. Germline CDR1 and CDR2: LNHDA and SQIVND (reference sequence). J lost 4 bases, V lost 6 bases, and 8 bases had no gene match. The CDR3 is CASSPSGQPYGYTF. CDR3 DNA: TGTGCCAGTAGCCCTTCGGGACAGCCCTATGGCTACACCTTC.

The chain carries TRBV5-1 and TRBJ2-2; 8 positions agree with TRBD2. CDR1 and CDR2 (germline): SGHRS, YFSETQ. Trimming at V came to 0 bases and at J to 1 base, leaving 2 bases not matched to a gene. The CDR3 runs 16 residues. CDR3 nucleotides: TGCGCCAGCAGCTTGGGTCTAGCGGGGAACACCGGGGAGCTGTTTTTT. Translated, it gives CASSLGLAGNTGELFF.

This chain links TRBV6-5 with TRBJ1-1, with D perhaps TRBD1 (5 bases). This CDR3 has 14 amino acids. V was pared by 6 bases and J by 1 base, with 12 bases between. CDR1 and CDR2 (germline): MNHEY, SVGAGI. CDR3 bases: TGTGCCAGCAGGGTGGGGCAGCCGAACACTGAAGCTTTCTTT. Translating it yields CASRVGQPNTEAFF.

The chain is built from TRBV29-1 and TRBJ2-1, with TRBD1 matching over 11 bases. With 4 bases clipped from V and 5 bases from J, the junction kept 13 bases outside the gene matches. This CDR3 is 17 amino acids long. CDR1 SQVTM and CDR2 ANQGSEA come from the germline V gene. CDR3 sequence reads: CSVGGVGTGGSHNEQFF. As DNA, the CDR3 is TGCAGCGTTGGAGGAGTGGGGACAGGGGGATCCCACAATGAGCAGTTCTTC.

DNA of the CDR3: TGTGCCAGCAGTTTGGGACTACCCAATGAGCAGTTCTTC. Translation: CASSLGLPNEQFF. The V call is TRBV6-2 or TRBV6-3, the J call TRBJ2-1; 7 bases align to TRBD2. The CDR3 covers 13 residues. The germline V gene encodes CDR1 MNHEY and CDR2 SVGEGT. The J segment lost 6 bases and the V segment lost 4 bases, leaving 3 bases of the junction unmatched.

The chain uses TRBV5-1 and TRBJ2-2; weak D call: TRBD2 (5 bases). Germline V lookup: CDR1 SGHRS, CDR2 YFSETQ. This CDR3 is built from 16 residues. V gave up 5 bases and J gave up 4 bases, with 18 bases separating them. The CDR3 region has the DNA TGCGCCAGCAGTTGGGGAACATCACTAGGCACCGGGGAGCTGTTTTTT. This gives the protein CASSWGTSLGTGELFF.

The genes are TRBV19 and TRBJ1-1; 7 bases align to TRBD1. The trim removed 5 bases at V and 1 base at J, leaving 4 bases unmatched. There are 14 residues in the CDR3. Germline V CDR1 and CDR2: LNHDA, SQIVND (reference sequence). CDR3 sequence: CASSVRQGNTEAFF. Written as DNA, the CDR3 is TGTGCCAGTAGTGTACGACAGGGGAACACTGAAGCTTTCTTT.

The chain recombines TRBV5-6 with TRBJ1-1; 8 positions match TRBD1. The CDR3 contains 14 residues. CDR1 and CDR2 from the germline V gene are SGHDT and YYEEEE. V lost 1 base, J lost 4 bases, and 3 bases stayed unmatched. In DNA, the CDR3 is TGTGCCAGCAGCTTGTACAGGGGGGGCACTGAAGCTTTCTTT. Its translation: CASSLYRGGTEAFF.

The CDR3 region is CASRSVGGRSTDTQYF. The CDR3 nucleotides read TGCGCCAGCAGATCTGTTGGGGGGAGAAGCACAGATACGCAGTATTTT. This chain uses TRBV5-1 with TRBJ2-3, with D possibly TRBD2 on 6 matching bases. The germline gives CDR1 SGHRS, CDR2 YFSETQ. V shed 5 bases and J shed 0 bases, with 16 bases lying between them. This CDR3 is 16 amino acids long.

This chain joins TRBV4-3 and TRBJ2-1, with TRBD2 identical over 8 bases. This CDR3 is 15 amino acids long. Germline values: CDR1 LGHNA, CDR2 YSLEER. The V gene end was trimmed by 1 base and the J gene end by 7 bases; junction bases not matched to a gene: 6. CDR3 in DNA: TGCGCCAGCAGCCAAGGGGGGCGCGGGAGGAATGAGCAGTTCTTC. Translation gives CASSQGGRGRNEQFF.

The chain combines TRBV28 with TRBJ1-5; D remains unclear. The germline V and J ends were trimmed by 8 bases and 0 bases, with 8 bases remaining between them. CDR1 is MDHEN, CDR2 SYDVKM, per germline. The CDR3 is 13 residues long. The CDR3 is CASLASSNQPQHF. CDR3 sequence (DNA): TGTGCCAGCCTAGCGTCTAGCAATCAGCCCCAGCATTTT.

The chain carries TRBV12-3 or TRBV12-4 and TRBJ1-2; tentatively, D is TRBD1 (5 bases). This CDR3 region has 13 residues. V was shortened by 7 bases and J by 6 bases, with 15 bases between the two germline ends. The DNA of the CDR3 is TGTGCCAGCACCCCGGGGGGTTTGCATGGCTACACCTTC. It yields the protein CASTPGGLHGYTF.

The chain combines TRBV5-1 with TRBJ2-7, with TRBD1 as a possible D gene (5 bases). V gave up 0 bases and J gave up 1 base, with 17 bases separating them. Germline loops: CDR1 SGHRS, CDR2 YFSETQ. The CDR3 has 17 amino acids. For the CDR3, the DNA is TGCGCCAGCAGCTTGGCCCCTCAGGGTGGGTTTTCCTACGAGCAGTACTTC. It yields the protein CASSLAPQGGFSYEQYF.

The genes are TRBV12-3 or TRBV12-4 and TRBJ1-1; TRBD1 might be the D (5 bases). The V and J ends lost 7 bases and 5 bases respectively, with 14 bases between them. This CDR3 is 13 amino acids long. The DNA for the CDR3 is TGTGCCAGCATTCCGGGGGGAGAAACTGAAGCTTTCTTT. Translation: CASIPGGETEAFF.

The genes are TRBV13 and TRBJ1-1; D perhaps matches TRBD1 (5 bases). There are 16 residues in the CDR3. Trimming left V 4 bases short and J 0 bases short, with 15 bases between. Germline-derived CDR1 and CDR2 are PRHDT and FYEKMQ (reference sequence). This CDR3 reads CASSSRAGGLNTEAFF. The CDR3 DNA sequence: TGTGCCAGCAGCTCTAGGGCGGGGGGATTGAACACTGAAGCTTTCTTT.

This rearrangement joins TRBV19 to TRBJ1-2; D is perhaps TRBD1 (5 bases). This CDR3 contains 15 residues. Trimming shortened V by 5 bases and J by 0 bases, and 13 bases separated the two germline ends. Germline loops: CDR1 LNHDA, CDR2 SQIVND (reference sequence). The CDR3 nucleotides are TGTGCCAGTAGTTCAGTCCAGGGCCCTAACTATGGCTACACCTTC. It specifies CASSSVQGPNYGYTF.

This clone showed up just once. The chain couples TRBV7-2 to TRBJ1-2, with a tentative D call TRBD1 (5 bases). Germline assignment: CDR1 SGHTA and CDR2 FQGNSA. CDR3 length: 15 residues. Trimming took 4 bases from V and 2 from J, leaving 14 bases between them. The CDR3 nucleotides read TGTGCCAGCAGCTATACAGTGGGGCCCAACTATGGCTACACCTTC. Protein sequence: CASSYTVGPNYGYTF. The full variable domain, with the rest looked up from reference TRBV7-2 and TRBJ1-2, is GAGVSQSPSNKVTEKGKDVELRCDPISGHTALYWYRQSLGQGLEFLIYFQGNSAPDKSGLPSDRFSAERTGGSVSTLTIQRTQQEDSAVYLCASSYTVGPNYGYTFGSGTRLTVV.

This sequence joins TRBV28 and TRBJ1-2; D is ambiguous. The CDR3 length is 12 residues. V lost 6 bases to trimming and J lost 4 bases, with 9 bases between them. Germline-derived CDR1 and CDR2 are MDHEN and SYDVKM. The CDR3 loop reads CASRQEGYGYTF. CDR3 DNA: TGTGCCAGCAGGCAGGAGGGCTATGGCTACACCTTC.

This chain links TRBV10-3 with TRBJ1-6; 9 nucleotides align to TRBD1. Germline trimming cut 11 bases from V and 5 bases from J; bases unmatched to any gene: 4. Germline V gene data show CDR1 as ENHRY and CDR2 as SYGVKD. This CDR3 has 13 amino acids. CDR3 loop: CAVGTGNNSPLHF. The CDR3 bases are TGTGCCGTAGGGACAGGGAATAATTCACCCCTCCACTTT.